This TCR beta chain was retrieved from a study of shared T cell receptors in the human thymus (dated by TCRdb to the early 2020s). Describing the broader study: The study investigated the way shared, self-reactive T-cell receptor alpha chains are produced in the human thymus.

There are 16 amino acids in the CDR3, from cysteine to phenylalanine inclusive. Only the CDR3 portion is preserved as DNA: 48 bases, with reading frame beginning at the first base. Concerning this clone: Which antigen it targets is not known. No base qualities exist here, and no much larger clone lies one base off it.

Library preparation employed the immunoSEQ multiplex PCR assay. What TCRdb holds here is the immuneACCESS table cut down to in-frame rearrangements. Part of the clones is not present; checked against another copy, under half of the missing clones reflect an unresolved V gene, and the others are unexplained. Here the sample has hundreds of thousands of clones; around three quarters occur a single time. Approximately 0.013% of the sample lies in the top ten. These data also featured in a second study, about human thymus T cells. The second paper further reports: In Finland, the donors were immunologically healthy infants who were having open corrective cardiac surgery for congenital heart defects. The thymus tissue came from surgical resects taken out during corrective cardiac surgery. Usage of V and J gene segments appeared to be biased in both the thymic and the peripheral blood repertoires. The related research reported highly overlapping thymic TCR repertoires among unrelated individuals. The study described the TCR alpha and beta repertoires in roughly 8 infant thymus samples and a few matching peripheral blood samples. Donor ages ranging from roughly 6 to 244 days were recorded, and more than 5 male and a couple of female infants were included in the cohort. Thymocytes were freed from the tissue by mechanical means and kept at -70 degrees C as pellets of roughly 10-32 million cells. A QIAsymphony instrument was used to extract genomic DNA from frozen cell pellets. The immunoSEQ multiplex PCR assay was used to amplify the TCRB and TCRAD loci from a standardized amount of quality-controlled genomic DNA. The amplicons covered the V(D)J region and were long enough to include the CDR3 and to identify the V and J genes. The amplicons were sequenced on an Illumina platform via the commercial immunoSEQ service. Primer bias and sequencing errors were corrected as previously described, and TCRAD and TCRB were defined on the basis of the IMGT database. Repertoires were analysed with immunoSEQ Analyzer 3.0 and VDJTools, covering basic statistics, V/J segment usage, diversity estimates, rarefaction and pairwise overlap. Chao1, ChaoE, Efron-Thisted, Shannon and inverse Simpson indices were used to estimate diversity, which was also estimated on datasets down-sampled to the smallest sample. For repertoire overlap, CDR3 nucleotide sequence, V gene and J gene had to match strictly, and clustering was done by Jaccard-based multidimensional scaling. On average, approximately 860,000 unique TCRB clonotypes were obtained from thymus samples, compared with about 84,000 from blood samples.

The chain joins TRBV21-1 to TRBJ1-5; whether TRBD1, the table's D call, matches the DNA was not checked. TRBV21-1 is recorded as a pseudogene. This clonotype was obtained from a boy in the first two years of life with a congenital heart defect. Donor details come from another sample of the same person, matched by shared clones. Sequencing was carried out using thymocytes. The base sequence is TGTGCCAGCACCCTCGGACAGGGCGATAGCAATCAGCCCCAGCATTTT. Protein translation: CASTLGQGDSNQPQHF.